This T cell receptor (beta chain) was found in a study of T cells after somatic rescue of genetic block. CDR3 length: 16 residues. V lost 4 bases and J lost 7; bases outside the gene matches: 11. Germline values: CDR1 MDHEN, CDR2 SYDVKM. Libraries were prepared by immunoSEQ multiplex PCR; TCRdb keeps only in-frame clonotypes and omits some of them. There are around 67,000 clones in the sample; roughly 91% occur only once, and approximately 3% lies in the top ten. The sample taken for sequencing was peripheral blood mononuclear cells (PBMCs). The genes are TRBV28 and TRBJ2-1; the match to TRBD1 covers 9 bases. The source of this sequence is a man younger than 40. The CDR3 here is CASSSYLGQGQNEQFF. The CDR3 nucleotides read TGTGCCAGCAGTTCTTATCTTGGACAGGGGCAGAATGAGCAGTTCTTC.